The 10 T cell receptor beta chains listed next were all sequenced from one sample in a study of T cells in localized non-small cell lung cancer. The protocol was immunoSEQ multiplex PCR, while the TCRdb copy is restricted to in-frame clones and leaves out a portion. The sample records just under 80,000 clones, 70% to 90% being singletons. This specimen consisted of peripheral blood, obtained before any cancer treatment. The receptors originated from a female donor older than 55 with stage I lung adenocarcinoma.

The gene calls are TRBV27 and TRBJ1-4, with no clear D. CDR1 is MNHEY and CDR2 is SMNVEV in the germline V gene (reference sequence). CDR3 length equals 14 residues. V was cut by 3 bases and J by 8 bases, with 13 bases left in between. The CDR3 DNA follows: TGTGCCAGCAGTTTGCTGGGGAGTGAAGAAAAACTGTTTTTT. As protein: CASSLLGSEEKLFF.

This chain connects TRBV7-9 to TRBJ1-2; TRBD1 matches at 7 bases. The CDR3 runs 15 residues. CDR1 and CDR2 from the germline V gene are SEHNR and FQNEAQ (reference sequence). J lost 1 base, V lost 2 bases, and 4 bases had no gene match. CDR3 sequence reads: CASSLTAGGNYGYTF. The DNA for the CDR3 is TGTGCCAGCAGCTTAACGGCAGGGGGTAACTATGGCTACACCTTC.

This clone was found a few times. The V and J genes are TRBV19 and TRBJ2-1; D remains unclear. The V and J ends lost 4 bases and 3 bases respectively, with 10 bases between them. The V gene's germline CDR1 is LNHDA and CDR2 SQIVND (reference sequence). CDR3 length: 14 residues. CDR3 amino acids: CASSNPIIYNEQFF. CDR3 DNA: TGTGCCAGTAGTAACCCGATTATCTACAATGAGCAGTTCTTC.

This rearrangement joins TRBV5-1 to TRBJ2-7; D perhaps matches TRBD2 (5 bases). Germline V gene data show CDR1 as SGHRS and CDR2 as YFSETQ. The CDR3 runs to 12 residues. V lost 4 bases to trimming and J lost 7 bases, with 12 bases between them. CDR3: CASSPDWGEQYF. The CDR3 region has the DNA TGCGCCAGCAGCCCGGACTGGGGTGAGCAGTACTTC.

The gene calls are TRBV19 and TRBJ2-1, with D uncertain. Trimming shortened V by 6 bases and J by 6 bases, and 12 bases separated the two germline ends. The V gene's germline CDR1 is LNHDA and CDR2 SQIVND (reference sequence). The CDR3 is 13 residues long. The CDR3 DNA reads as TGTGCCAGTAGCCTAGTGGCAGGCAATGAGCAGTTCTTC. Encoded protein: CASSLVAGNEQFF.

This clone was observed at least ten times. The chain is built from TRBV4-3 and TRBJ2-7, with 9 nucleotides matching TRBD2. Germline CDR1 is LGHNA and CDR2 is YSLEER. Germline trimming cut 1 base from V and 3 bases from J; bases unmatched to any gene: 16. The CDR3 is made up of 19 amino acids. The CDR3 loop reads CASSQGGSSGRLDRYEQYF. CDR3 coding DNA: TGCGCCAGCAGCCAAGGGGGTTCGAGCGGGAGGTTGGATCGCTACGAGCAGTACTTC.

This clone was seen a few times. The chain links TRBV29-1 to TRBJ2-7; D remains unclear. V was trimmed by 5 bases and J by 0 bases, leaving 8 bases between them. This CDR3 is built from 12 residues. Germline CDR1 reads SQVTM; CDR2 reads ANQGSEA. CDR3 in DNA: TGCAGCGTTACGACAAGCTCCTACGAGCAGTACTTC. Translated: CSVTTSSYEQYF.

J is TRBJ2-7 and V is TRBV6-6; D possibly corresponds to TRBD2 (6 bases). This CDR3 region has 13 residues. Between the trimmed V and J ends, which lost 8 bases and 5 bases, there was a span of 16 bases. From germline, CDR1 is MNHNY and CDR2 SVGAGI (reference sequence). CDR3 nucleotides: TGTGCCAGCCGGCGGGACTCCCCTGACGAGCAGTACTTC. It yields the protein CASRRDSPDEQYF.

This clone has a single count. The chain employs TRBV4-3 and TRBJ2-1; D gene ambiguous. CDR3 size: 16 residues. CDR1 and CDR2 (germline): LGHNA, YSLEER. Trimming pared 4 bases from V and 2 bases from J, leaving 15 bases between. The CDR3: CASSPVSYPPYNEQFF. DNA of the CDR3: TGCGCCAGCAGCCCCGTCTCTTACCCCCCCTACAATGAGCAGTTCTTC.

A few counts support this clone. J is TRBJ1-1 and V is TRBV6-5, with D unclear. This CDR3 region has 13 residues. Trimming cost V 7 bases and J 2 bases, with 11 bases left between them. The V gene's germline CDR1 is MNHEY and CDR2 SVGAGI. CDR3 sequence: CASKLVGNTEAFF. CDR3 coding DNA: TGTGCCAGCAAATTGGTCGGCAACACTGAAGCTTTCTTT.